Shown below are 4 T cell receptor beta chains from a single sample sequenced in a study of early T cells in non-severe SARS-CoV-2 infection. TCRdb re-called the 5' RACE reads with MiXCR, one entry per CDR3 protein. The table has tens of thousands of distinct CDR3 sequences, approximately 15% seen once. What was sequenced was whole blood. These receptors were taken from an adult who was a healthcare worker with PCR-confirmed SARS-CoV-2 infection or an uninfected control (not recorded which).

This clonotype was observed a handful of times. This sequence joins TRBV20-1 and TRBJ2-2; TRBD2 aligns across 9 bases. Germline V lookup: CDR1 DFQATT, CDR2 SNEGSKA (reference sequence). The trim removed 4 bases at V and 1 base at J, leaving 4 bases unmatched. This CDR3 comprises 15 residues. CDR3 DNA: TGCAGTGCTACCATTAGCGGGGGGAACACCGGGGAGCTGTTTTTT. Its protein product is CSATISGGNTGELFF.

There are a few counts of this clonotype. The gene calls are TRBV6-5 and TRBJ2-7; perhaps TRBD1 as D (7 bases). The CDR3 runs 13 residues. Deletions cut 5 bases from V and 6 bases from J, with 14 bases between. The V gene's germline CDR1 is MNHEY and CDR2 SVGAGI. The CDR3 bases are TGTGCCAGCAGTGGAGGGGGACAGTCCGAGCAGTACTTC. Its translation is CASSGGGQSEQYF.

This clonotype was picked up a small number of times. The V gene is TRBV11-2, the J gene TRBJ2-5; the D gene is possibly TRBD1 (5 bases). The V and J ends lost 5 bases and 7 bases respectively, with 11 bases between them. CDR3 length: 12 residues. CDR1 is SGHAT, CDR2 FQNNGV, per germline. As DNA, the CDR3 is TGTGCCAGCAGCGCGCAAGGGGTGACCCAGTACTTC. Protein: CASSAQGVTQYF.

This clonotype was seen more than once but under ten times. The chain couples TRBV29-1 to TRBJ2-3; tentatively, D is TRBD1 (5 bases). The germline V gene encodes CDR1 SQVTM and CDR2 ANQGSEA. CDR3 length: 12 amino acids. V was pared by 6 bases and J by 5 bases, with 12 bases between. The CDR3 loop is CSVWGGEDTQYF. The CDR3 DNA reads TGCAGCGTGTGGGGCGGAGAAGATACGCAGTATTTT.